The 25 T cell receptor beta chains reported below all come from one sample, sequenced in a study of blood T cell repertoires in COVID-19. Using immunoSEQ multiplex PCR, the repertoire was profiled, and TCRdb retains in-frame clones only, with some absent. Of about 200,000 clones in the sample, around 81% were seen once. Sequenced material: PBMCs or T cells enriched from blood (not recorded which). The receptors were gathered from a man aged 35-49 years who had recovered from COVID-19.

The table lists this clone with a few counts. This chain joins TRBV4-2 and TRBJ1-2, with D tentatively TRBD1 (5 bases). Germline CDR1 is LGHNA and CDR2 is YNFKEQ. The CDR3 covers 15 residues. V dropped 3 bases and J dropped 4 bases, with 15 bases sitting between them. CDR3 amino acids: CASSQFSGGSYGYTF. The CDR3 DNA follows: TGTGCCAGCAGCCAGTTCTCCGGGGGGAGCTATGGCTACACCTTC.

This chain joins TRBV5-5 and TRBJ1-5, with unresolved D. Germline values: CDR1 SGHKS, CDR2 YYEKEE (reference sequence). V lost 2 bases and J 9 bases, leaving 15 bases between the germline ends. This CDR3 is built from 14 residues. CDR3 residues: CASSLSILGRPQHF. CDR3 DNA: TGTGCCAGCAGCTTATCGATCTTGGGCCGGCCCCAGCATTTT.

The chain's CDR3 is CASSPIDRSQLNTEAFF. The CDR3 nucleotides read TGTGCCAGTAGTCCGATCGACAGAAGCCAATTAAACACTGAAGCTTTCTTT. The V gene is TRBV19, the J gene TRBJ1-1; D is perhaps TRBD1 (5 bases). Trimming removed 5 bases from V and 2 bases from J, with 21 bases in between. The CDR3 covers 17 residues. The germline CDR1 and CDR2 sequences are LNHDA and SQIVND (reference sequence).

This chain's CDR3 is CASSLFPLGEEDGYTF. CDR3 DNA: TGTGCCAGCAGCTTATTCCCCCTGGGGGAGGAGGATGGCTACACCTTC. The genes are TRBV7-9 and TRBJ1-2; TRBD1 is a possible D gene (5 bases). V lost 2 bases and J 6 bases, leaving 19 bases between the germline ends. CDR3 length equals 16 residues. The germline V gene has CDR1 SEHNR and CDR2 FQNEAQ (reference sequence).

The chain uses TRBV4-1 and TRBJ1-2; TRBD1 agrees at 12 bases. The germline gives CDR1 MGHRA, CDR2 YSYEKL. J lost 5 bases, V lost 3 bases, and 7 bases had no gene match. The CDR3 spans 16 residues. The CDR3 loop is CASSHHQGQGAYGYTF. CDR3 sequence (DNA): TGCGCCAGCAGCCACCACCAGGGACAGGGGGCGTATGGCTACACCTTC.

This chain links TRBV6-5 with TRBJ1-1, with D perhaps TRBD1 (6 bases). CDR3 size: 12 residues. Germline CDR1 and CDR2: MNHEY and SVGAGI. Trimming shortened V by 6 bases and J by 4 bases, and 9 bases separated the two germline ends. The CDR3 spells CASRQGSTEAFF. CDR3 sequence (DNA): TGTGCCAGCAGACAGGGATCCACTGAAGCTTTCTTT.

A single count supports this clone. This rearrangement joins TRBV20-1 to TRBJ2-1; TRBD2 matches at 11 bases. V shed 3 bases, J shed 12 bases, and the junction held 7 bases outside the gene matches. The CDR3 runs 13 residues. In germline, CDR1 is DFQATT, CDR2 SNEGSKA (reference sequence). The CDR3 loop reads CSASGPSGGRQFF. The CDR3 DNA is TGCAGTGCTAGTGGACCTAGCGGGGGGAGGCAGTTCTTC.

The V call is TRBV13, the J call TRBJ1-1; no reliable D call. The CDR3 length is 12 residues. Germline CDR1 and CDR2: PRHDT and FYEKMQ (reference sequence). The V gene lost 5 bases and the J gene lost 0 bases, with 4 bases spanning the gap. The CDR3 reads CASSQLNTEAFF. As DNA, the CDR3 is TGTGCCAGCAGCCAATTGAACACTGAAGCTTTCTTT.

This chain connects TRBV3-1 (or the pseudogene TRBV3-2) to TRBJ2-7, with TRBD1 matching over 11 bases. Looked up from germline, CDR1 is LGHDT and CDR2 is YNNKEL (reference sequence). The CDR3 is 18 residues long. Trimming took 2 bases from V and 6 from J; bases not matched to a gene: 15. Here the CDR3 reads CASSQLDRGRGYKGEQYF. The CDR3 DNA is TGTGCCAGCAGCCAACTGGACAGGGGGCGAGGGTATAAGGGCGAGCAGTACTTC.

V gene TRBV2 combines with J gene TRBJ1-1; 7 nucleotides agree with TRBD1. V lost 9 bases, J lost 0 bases, and 10 bases stayed unmatched. The germline V gene has CDR1 SNHLY and CDR2 FYNNEI. The CDR3 runs to 15 residues. The CDR3 coding sequence is TGTGCCAGTAGACGACAGGGAACCTTGAACACTGAAGCTTTCTTT. Translation gives CASRRQGTLNTEAFF.

J is TRBJ2-1 and V is TRBV4-1, with TRBD2 identical over 7 bases. Germline CDR1 is MGHRA and CDR2 is YSYEKL. With V trimmed by 0 bases and J by 0 bases, 2 bases remained unmatched. CDR3 length: 16 residues. CDR3 nucleotides: TGCGCCAGCAGCCAAGATCTAGCGGACTCCTACAATGAGCAGTTCTTC. Its translation: CASSQDLADSYNEQFF.

The V gene is TRBV4-1, the J gene TRBJ1-5; TRBD1 is a possible D gene (5 bases). CDR3 length: 16 residues. Trimming removed 0 bases at V and 2 bases at J, with 11 bases between. Germline CDR1 is MGHRA and CDR2 is YSYEKL. CDR3 coding DNA: TGCGCCAGCAGCCAAGATTCAGGGTATGGCAATCAGCCCCAGCATTTT. It encodes CASSQDSGYGNQPQHF.

V gene TRBV30 combines with J gene TRBJ1-1, with 7 nucleotides matching TRBD1. The trim removed 3 bases at V and 11 bases at J, leaving 18 bases unmatched. CDR1 GTSNPN and CDR2 SVGIG come from the germline V gene (reference sequence). The CDR3 is made up of 15 amino acids. The CDR3 sequence is CAWSLTGKGLPWAFF. CDR3 bases: TGTGCCTGGAGCCTGACAGGGAAGGGCCTTCCGTGGGCTTTCTTT.

The chain recombines TRBV6-2 or TRBV6-3 with TRBJ2-3; TRBD2 is a possible D gene (5 bases). The CDR3 totals 13 residues. V was cut by 3 bases and J by 5 bases, with 9 bases left in between. CDR1 and CDR2 from the germline V gene are MNHEY and SVGEGT. The CDR3 is CASSYKLGDTQYF. The CDR3 bases are TGTGCCAGCAGTTATAAACTAGGAGATACGCAGTATTTT.

This chain uses TRBV27 with TRBJ1-2; 8 positions agree with TRBD1. Germline V gene lookup returns CDR1 MNHEY and CDR2 SMNVEV (reference sequence). V was clipped by 8 bases and J by 8 bases; unmatched bases: 7. The CDR3 runs 12 residues. The CDR3 is CASSGQGGGYTF. The CDR3 DNA reads TGTGCCAGCTCCGGACAGGGAGGAGGCTACACCTTC.

This clone has a single count. The V gene is TRBV6-5, the J gene TRBJ2-5, with 9 bases that match TRBD2. J gave up 3 bases and V 6 bases, and 8 bases lay outside the gene matches. From germline, CDR1 is MNHEY and CDR2 SVGAGI. This CDR3 spans 15 amino acids. This chain's CDR3 is CASSRSGGWEETQYF. CDR3 sequence (DNA): TGTGCCAGCAGCCGGAGCGGGGGGTGGGAAGAGACCCAGTACTTC.

CDR3 amino acids: CASSPSQGLNYGYTF. The CDR3 DNA reads as TGTGCCAGCTCACCCTCACAGGGGCTGAACTATGGCTACACCTTC. The rearrangement uses TRBV18 and TRBJ1-2, with 7 bases identical to TRBD1. This CDR3 is 15 amino acids long. Germline V lookup: CDR1 KGHSH, CDR2 LQKENI. Trimming took 3 bases from V and 2 from J; bases not matched to a gene: 6.

The chain recombines TRBV7-8 with TRBJ1-2, with D uncertain. The ends were cut back, 1 base at V and 9 bases at J, with 15 bases in the middle. CDR3 length equals 14 residues. Germline V gene lookup returns CDR1 SGHVS and CDR2 FQNEAQ. The CDR3 sequence: CASSLGVDYNRYTF. The CDR3, as DNA: TGTGCCAGCAGCTTAGGTGTGGACTACAATCGCTACACCTTC.

The J gene is TRBJ1-1, the V gene TRBV5-8; 9 bases are a match to TRBD1. V lost 2 bases and J lost 0; bases outside the gene matches: 8. Germline values: CDR1 SGHTS, CDR2 YDEGEE. The CDR3 sequence is 17 residues long. The CDR3 nucleotides are TGTGCCAGCAGCTTCACCGGGACAGGGTGGTTGAACACTGAAGCTTTCTTT. It encodes CASSFTGTGWLNTEAFF.

The chain combines TRBV7-2 with TRBJ1-2, with 8 positions matching TRBD1. This CDR3 region has 15 residues. Trimming took 5 bases from V and 8 from J; bases not matched to a gene: 13. Germline V CDR1 and CDR2: SGHTA, FQGNSA. The CDR3 DNA is TGTGCCAGCAGCCCTCGGTCCGGGACAGGTGGCGGCTACACCTTC. It codes for CASSPRSGTGGGYTF.

This sequence joins TRBV3-1 (or the pseudogene TRBV3-2) and TRBJ1-1, with D perhaps matching TRBD1 (5 bases). This CDR3 is 15 amino acids long. Germline lookup yields CDR1 LGHDT and CDR2 YNNKEL (reference sequence). V lost 1 base, J lost 3 bases, and 12 bases lay in between. The CDR3 DNA follows: TGTGCCAGCAGCCAAGGGGTAGGGGCCGACACTGAAGCTTTCTTT. Protein: CASSQGVGADTEAFF.

CDR3 bases: TGTGCCAGCCACCGGGGGGGGGTGGCTTTCTTT. It codes for CASHRGGVAFF. The V and J genes are TRBV28 and TRBJ1-1; possible D gene TRBD1, 5 bases. CDR3 size: 11 residues. From germline, CDR1 is MDHEN and CDR2 SYDVKM. Trimming left V 8 bases short and J 11 bases short, with 15 bases between.

The rearrangement joins TRBV7-2 to TRBJ2-5; perhaps TRBD1 as D (5 bases). The germline V gene has CDR1 SGHTA and CDR2 FQGNSA. There are 13 residues in the CDR3. V was pared by 3 bases and J by 3 bases, with 8 bases between. The CDR3 spells CASSLDNKETQYF. CDR3 bases: TGTGCCAGCAGCTTGGACAATAAAGAGACCCAGTACTTC.

V gene TRBV6-5 combines with J gene TRBJ1-6, with TRBD1 matching 10 bases. V shed 4 bases and J 8 bases; nucleotides not matched to a gene: 2. From germline, CDR1 is MNHEY and CDR2 SVGAGI. This CDR3 comprises 14 residues. The CDR3 region has the DNA TGTGCCAGCAGTTTGACAGGGGGCGATTCACCCCTCCACTTT. Protein product: CASSLTGGDSPLHF.

This clone appeared a few times. The chain has TRBV5-6 and TRBJ2-7, with D perhaps matching TRBD2 (6 bases). V shed 3 bases and J shed 7 bases, with 11 bases lying between them. Germline V lookup: CDR1 SGHDT, CDR2 YYEEEE. The CDR3 sequence is 12 residues long. The CDR3 protein is CASSWSGREQYF. In nucleotides, the CDR3 is TGTGCCAGCAGCTGGTCAGGGAGGGAGCAGTACTTC.